The 31 T cell receptor beta chains below were found in one sample sequenced in a study of identical twins. TCRdb re-called the 5' RACE reads with MiXCR, one entry per CDR3 protein. Among around 1.7 million distinct CDR3 sequences listed, around 33% were seen once. Input material: cord blood. These receptors were collected from a newborn girl in good health.

The chain links TRBV20-1 to TRBJ1-2; the D is unclear. V lost 5 bases and J lost 7, with 8 bases in between. The germline gives CDR1 DFQATT, CDR2 SNEGSKA (reference sequence). The CDR3 length is 10 residues. The CDR3 spells CSAPIFGYTF. CDR3 in DNA: TGCAGTGCTCCCATATTTGGCTACACCTTC.

This chain links TRBV6-1 with TRBJ2-3; maybe TRBD2 (6 bases). The CDR3 contains 17 residues. V lost 6 bases and J lost 5, with 24 bases in between. CDR1 and CDR2 (germline): MNHNS, SASEGT. CDR3 residues: CASSSGRRGFRGDTQYF. The CDR3 DNA sequence: TGTGCCAGCAGCTCCGGACGGCGGGGATTCCGGGGAGATACGCAGTATTTT.

The genes are TRBV12-3 or TRBV12-4 and TRBJ2-2; D is ambiguous. Deletions cut 7 bases from V and 4 bases from J, with 7 bases between. The CDR3 runs 12 residues. As DNA, the CDR3 is TGTGCCAGCACGATGCGCACCGGGGAGCTGTTTTTT. Translation gives CASTMRTGELFF.

The DNA of the CDR3 is TGTGCCATCAGTGAGTCTACCACGTCTTGGGGCTACACCTTC. This gives the protein CAISESTTSWGYTF. The chain combines TRBV10-3 with TRBJ1-2; unclear D gene. Deletions cut 0 bases from V and 8 bases from J, with 13 bases between. The germline V gene encodes CDR1 ENHRY and CDR2 SYGVKD. The CDR3 length is 14 residues.

The CDR3, as DNA: TGTGCCAGCAGCCAAAGGGCCGGGACAGGAGGGGAAAAACTGTTTTTT. Protein: CASSQRAGTGGEKLFF. The V call is TRBV3-1, the J call TRBJ1-4; 8 nucleotides agree with TRBD1. The length of the CDR3 is 16 residues. The V gene's germline CDR1 is LGHDT and CDR2 YNNKEL (reference sequence). V lost 2 bases to trimming and J lost 8 bases; unmatched junction nucleotides: 10.

The rearrangement links TRBV7-9 to TRBJ2-2; 7 nucleotides align to TRBD1. The CDR3 totals 15 residues. Germline CDR1 reads SEHNR; CDR2 reads FQNEAQ (reference sequence). The V and J ends lost 4 bases and 3 bases, in that order; junction bases with no gene match: 5. CDR3 bases: TGTGCCAGCAGCTACGGACAGGTGGACACCGGGGAGCTGTTTTTT. The encoded protein is CASSYGQVDTGELFF.

The chain carries TRBV11-3 and TRBJ2-2, with a tentative D call TRBD2 (5 bases). Trimming pared 5 bases from V and 4 bases from J, leaving 17 bases between. The CDR3 runs to 16 residues. CDR1 is SGHNT, CDR2 YENEEA, per germline. The CDR3 loop reads CASSPAASSSTGELFF. As DNA, the CDR3 is TGTGCCAGCAGCCCTGCGGCTAGCTCCAGCACCGGGGAGCTGTTTTTT.

This clonotype was counted between two and nine times. The V gene is TRBV27, the J gene TRBJ1-2, with D tentatively TRBD1 (5 bases). The germline V gene encodes CDR1 MNHEY and CDR2 SMNVEV (reference sequence). This CDR3 is 12 amino acids long. Trimming pared 9 bases from V and 5 bases from J, leaving 13 bases between. Here the CDR3 DNA reads TGTGCCAGTCGCACTGGACAATATGGCTACACCTTC. As protein: CASRTGQYGYTF.

Turning to this clonotype: An end of the junction does not agree with germline; a read error may underlie this. The rearrangement links TRBV10-3 to TRBJ2-7, with TRBD1 matching 8 bases. Germline CDR1 and CDR2: ENHRY and SYGVKD. This CDR3 comprises 14 residues. The CDR3 loop reads CAITGTGSSYGQYF. CDR3 in DNA: TGTGCCATCACCGGGACAGGCTCTTCCTACGGGCAGTACTTC.

Here the CDR3 DNA reads TGTGCCAGCAGTTGCGAGGCCAGCCCTTCCTACGAGCAGTACTTC. Protein sequence: CASSCEASPSYEQYF. The chain has TRBV27 and TRBJ2-4; D is unresolved. The J call may be in error: the DNA end matches TRBJ2-7 better. Per germline, CDR1 MNHEY and CDR2 SMNVEV (reference sequence). There are 15 residues in the CDR3.

The table lists this clonotype with a few counts. The chain joins TRBV10-3 to TRBJ2-7; 7 positions agree with TRBD1. The junction had 8 bases not matched to a gene; V was cut back by 4 bases and J by 5 bases. The CDR3 has 14 residues. Germline CDR1 reads ENHRY; CDR2 reads SYGVKD. CDR3 in DNA: TGTGCCATCAGTGCCGACCGACAGGGAGACGAGCAGTACTTC. Translation: CAISADRQGDEQYF.

J is TRBJ1-2 and V is TRBV20-1, with D possibly matching TRBD1 (5 bases). Germline CDR1 and CDR2: DFQATT and SNEGSKA (reference sequence). Between the trimmed V and J ends, which lost 5 bases and 3 bases, there was a span of 13 bases. This CDR3 comprises 13 residues. The CDR3 region has the DNA TGCAGTGCTGGGGGAGTGTCAGACTATGGCTACACCTTC. Amino acid sequence: CSAGGVSDYGYTF.

The rearrangement links TRBV7-9 to TRBJ2-1, with 8 positions matching TRBD2. The length of the CDR3 is 16 residues. Germline values: CDR1 SEHNR, CDR2 FQNEAQ (reference sequence). The trim removed 2 bases at V and 2 bases at J, leaving 5 bases unmatched. The CDR3 region has the DNA TGTGCCAGCAGCTTATACGGGAGGGCCCCCTACAATGAGCAGTTCTTC. This codes for CASSLYGRAPYNEQFF.

The chain has TRBV2 and TRBJ1-5; TRBD1 aligns across 8 bases. CDR3 length: 15 residues. Germline CDR1 is SNHLY and CDR2 is FYNNEI. The V and J ends lost 4 bases and 3 bases, in that order; junction bases with no gene match: 5. The CDR3 bases are TGTGCCAGCAGTGGACGGACAGGGTTCAATCAGCCCCAGCATTTT. It yields the protein CASSGRTGFNQPQHF.

The V call is TRBV5-1, the J call TRBJ1-1, with TRBD1 matching over 7 bases. The length of the CDR3 is 14 residues. Germline CDR1 and CDR2: SGHRS and YFSETQ. Trimming removed 4 bases from V and 4 bases from J; junction bases left unmatched: 7. CDR3 nucleotides: TGCGCCAGCAGCACGATGACAGGGATCACTGAAGCTTTCTTT. Encoded protein: CASSTMTGITEAFF.

This clonotype was counted a few times. V and J are TRBV13 and TRBJ2-5, with 7 bases matching TRBD2. The V and J ends lost 0 bases and 5 bases, in that order; junction bases with no gene match: 6. The CDR3 extends over 15 amino acids. Germline V gives CDR1 PRHDT, CDR2 FYEKMQ (reference sequence). The CDR3 nucleotides read TGTGCCAGCAGCTTAGGCCTAGCGGAGAGGGAGACCCAGTACTTC. Protein: CASSLGLAERETQYF.

The chain combines TRBV4-1 with TRBJ2-1, with no clear D. Trimming shortened V by 6 bases and J by 4 bases, and 13 bases separated the two germline ends. The V gene's germline CDR1 is MGHRA and CDR2 YSYEKL. CDR3 length equals 14 residues. CDR3: CASRRQDIYNEQFF. CDR3 DNA: TGCGCCAGCAGGCGACAAGATATTTACAATGAGCAGTTCTTC.

CDR3 protein: CATSDLGPPGQFF. CDR3 coding DNA: TGTGCCACCAGTGATTTGGGGCCGCCTGGGCAGTTCTTC. The rearrangement joins TRBV24-1 to TRBJ2-1; D unclear. This CDR3 is 13 amino acids long. Trimming left V 0 bases short and J 12 bases short, with 11 bases between. In germline, CDR1 is KGHDR, CDR2 SFDVKD.

This clonotype was seen a few times. The gene calls are TRBV13 and TRBJ1-2; weak D call: TRBD1 (5 bases). Germline-derived CDR1 and CDR2 are PRHDT and FYEKMQ (reference sequence). V was trimmed by 5 bases and J by 0 bases, leaving 7 bases between them. The CDR3 is 13 residues long. CDR3 in DNA: TGTGCCAGCAGCCGCAGGGCTAACTATGGCTACACCTTC. It is translated as CASSRRANYGYTF.

This chain connects TRBV12-3 or TRBV12-4 to TRBJ2-1; 14 nucleotides line up with TRBD2. The CDR3 totals 18 residues. V was clipped by 2 bases and J by 4 bases; unmatched bases: 7. The CDR3 sequence is CASSLSGLAGVGYNEQFF. The CDR3 DNA reads TGTGCCAGCAGTTTATCGGGACTAGCGGGAGTGGGTTACAATGAGCAGTTCTTC.

Only a few counts were recorded for this clonotype. The chain is built from TRBV7-2 and TRBJ1-6, with a weak D call TRBD1 (6 bases). The V end was cut by 5 bases, the J end by 9 bases, with 14 bases between. This CDR3 has 14 residues. From germline, CDR1 is SGHTA and CDR2 FQGNSA. The CDR3 is CASSLRTDGSPLHF. The DNA for the CDR3 is TGTGCCAGCAGCCTCCGGACAGATGGTTCACCCCTCCACTTT.

The chain's CDR3 is CSTWRTEAFF. The DNA of the CDR3 is TGCAGTACGTGGAGGACTGAAGCTTTCTTT. The rearrangement links TRBV20-1 to TRBJ1-1; the D is unclear. The CDR3 runs to 10 residues. The V gene lost 8 bases and the J gene lost 5 bases, with 9 bases spanning the gap. Germline V gene sequence: CDR1 DFQATT, CDR2 SNEGSKA (reference sequence).

The chain's CDR3 is CASSDAGSNQPQHF. DNA for the CDR3: TGTGCCAGCAGTGACGCAGGTAGCAATCAGCCCCAGCATTTT. J is TRBJ1-5 and V is TRBV6-1; D uncertain. Trimming stripped 3 bases from V and 0 bases from J, with 6 bases between. CDR1 MNHNS and CDR2 SASEGT come from the germline V gene. The CDR3 loop spans 14 amino acids.

This clonotype was counted ten times or more. The chain couples TRBV29-1 to TRBJ1-2; D gene unclear. The germline gives CDR1 SQVTM, CDR2 ANQGSEA. The germline V and J ends were trimmed by 4 bases and 4 bases, with 16 bases remaining between them. The CDR3 is 14 amino acids. The CDR3 DNA follows: TGCAGCGTTGTCATTAAACGACGGCCCTATGGCTACACCTTC. It translates to CSVVIKRRPYGYTF.

There are a few counts of this clonotype. The rearrangement uses TRBV6-1 and TRBJ2-5, with 9 bases matching TRBD2. This CDR3 is built from 15 residues. J was trimmed by 9 bases and V by 6 bases; bases with no gene match: 14. The germline V gene has CDR1 MNHNS and CDR2 SASEGT. CDR3 in DNA: TGTGCCAGCAGACTGACTAGCGGAAACCCCAGGGCCCAGTACTTC. As protein: CASRLTSGNPRAQYF.

A few counts support this clonotype. This chain uses TRBV6-1 with TRBJ2-7; no clear D gene. The length of the CDR3 is 14 residues. The V gene's germline CDR1 is MNHNS and CDR2 SASEGT. The germline V and J ends were trimmed by 3 bases and 0 bases, with 9 bases remaining between them. CDR3 nucleotides: TGTGCCAGCAGTGATTTCCAGGCCTCCTACGAGCAGTACTTC. It codes for CASSDFQASYEQYF.

The chain couples TRBV10-3 to TRBJ1-2; tentative D call: TRBD1 (5 bases). Germline V gene data show CDR1 as ENHRY and CDR2 as SYGVKD. V lost 5 bases, J lost 4 bases, and 14 bases lay in between. The CDR3 loop spans 14 amino acids. The CDR3: CAISTQGWAYGYTF. The CDR3 bases are TGTGCCATCAGTACTCAGGGTTGGGCCTATGGCTACACCTTC.

The CDR3 spells CASSFLGGRANEQFF. The CDR3 DNA is TGTGCCAGCAGTTTTCTTGGCGGGAGGGCGAATGAGCAGTTCTTC. The V call is TRBV28, the J call TRBJ2-1; TRBD2 matches at 9 bases. V gave up 3 bases and J gave up 7 bases; unmatched junction bases: 7. The CDR3 totals 15 residues. CDR1 is MDHEN and CDR2 is SYDVKM in the germline V gene.

The V gene is TRBV24-1, the J gene TRBJ1-2; 11 nucleotides agree with TRBD1. The CDR3 is 14 residues long. The germline CDR1 and CDR2 sequences are KGHDR and SFDVKD. V was clipped by 0 bases and J by 7 bases; unmatched bases: 0. The CDR3 DNA reads TGTGCCACCAGTGATTTGGGACAGGGGGCTGGCTACACCTTC. This translates into CATSDLGQGAGYTF.

The V call is TRBV15, the J call TRBJ1-1; tentatively, D is TRBD1 (6 bases). The V gene lost 1 base and the J gene lost 1 base, with 10 bases spanning the gap. CDR1 is LNHNV and CDR2 is YYDKDF in the germline V gene (reference sequence). The CDR3 consists of 15 residues. The CDR3 sequence is CATSRGGQPNTEAFF. CDR3 sequence (DNA): TGTGCCACCAGCAGAGGAGGACAGCCGAACACTGAAGCTTTCTTT.

The chain recombines TRBV5-1 with TRBJ1-1, with D possibly matching TRBD1 (5 bases). Germline CDR1 SGHRS, CDR2 YFSETQ. Trimming stripped 3 bases from V and 4 bases from J, with 16 bases between. This CDR3 comprises 15 residues. In DNA form, the CDR3 reads TGCGCCAGCAGCTCTAGGGCAGGTAGGGGCACTGAAGCTTTCTTT. This encodes CASSSRAGRGTEAFF.